Presented here are 27 T cell receptor beta chains from one specimen sequenced in a study of low-dose radiotherapy and immunotherapy resistance in tumors (dated by TCRdb to between 2020 and 2023). The listed sequencing device is Illumina HiSeq 2500. First-strand cDNA was synthesized using Superscript III and a set of TRAV- and TRBV-specific primers, so that both TCRalpha and TCRbeta chains were covered. TCRs were amplified with Phusion for 20 to 25 PCR cycles using a constant-region primer together with the adapter attached to the V primers. TCRdb reran the public reads through fastp at Q25 and MiXCR, keeping productive beta chains. One record per CDR3 amino acid sequence lists the most common genes and DNA. A total of 65,000 to 100,000 distinct CDR3 sequences appear in this sample, 18% of them only once. The top ten clones comprise 2.8% of the sample. The time point label here, explained by the study, means: before trial treatment.

The specimen was PBMCs, collected before treatment. The receptors shown here come from a male donor with prostate cancer.

In its sample, this clonotype was seen many times. The rearrangement joins TRBV19 to TRBJ2-5, with D possibly matching TRBD1 (5 bases). Germline V gene data show CDR1 as LNHDA and CDR2 as SQIVND (reference sequence). Trimming removed 7 bases at V and 4 bases at J, with 13 bases between. This CDR3 has 13 residues. CDR3 in DNA: TGTGCCAGTACGACAGCGTTCGGAGAGACCCAGTACTTC. It specifies CASTTAFGETQYF.

In this sample, this clonotype turned up many times. The chain has TRBV5-4 and TRBJ2-6, with D perhaps being TRBD1 or TRBD2 (7 bases each). The CDR3 covers 19 residues. CDR1 and CDR2 (germline): SGHNT, YYREEE (reference sequence). Between the trimmed V and J ends, which lost 4 bases and 0 bases, there was a span of 20 bases. In DNA form, the CDR3 reads TGTGCCAGCAGCCCCCCCAGGGGGGGAAATCTCTCTGGGGCCAACGTCCTGACTTTC. It translates to CASSPPRGGNLSGANVLTF.

This clonotype appeared many times. The chain recombines TRBV4-2 with TRBJ2-5, with 8 bases identical to TRBD2. V was pared by 0 bases and J by 2 bases, with 8 bases of the junction left unmatched. This CDR3 has 17 residues. Germline-derived CDR1 and CDR2 are LGHNA and YNFKEQ. The CDR3 region is CASSQDPPAGGQETQYF. The CDR3 DNA is TGTGCCAGCAGCCAAGATCCCCCCGCGGGGGGACAAGAGACCCAGTACTTC.

This clonotype was seen repeatedly, ten times or more. The chain employs TRBV19 and TRBJ1-1; 8 bases map to TRBD1. There are 13 residues in the CDR3. The germline CDR1 and CDR2 sequences are LNHDA and SQIVND (reference sequence). Trimming at V came to 5 bases and at J to 5 bases, leaving 4 bases not matched to a gene. The CDR3 spells CASSSTGGTEAFF. The DNA of the CDR3 is TGTGCCAGTAGTTCTACAGGGGGAACTGAAGCTTTCTTT.

Only a few counts were recorded for this clonotype. The V call is TRBV14, the J call TRBJ1-1, with a tentative D call TRBD1 (5 bases). The CDR3 is 14 amino acids. Trimming removed 2 bases from V and 1 base from J, with 8 bases in between. Germline V lookup: CDR1 SGHDN, CDR2 FVKESK. The CDR3 reads CASSQRGWNTEAFF. In DNA form, the CDR3 reads TGTGCCAGCAGCCAACGGGGGTGGAACACTGAAGCTTTCTTT.

This clonotype was picked up many times. The chain combines TRBV28 with TRBJ2-2; D could derive from TRBD1 or TRBD2 (5 bases each). V shed 1 base and J shed 6 bases, with 15 bases lying between them. Germline V gene lookup returns CDR1 MDHEN and CDR2 SYDVKM. There are 16 residues in the CDR3. CDR3 region: CASSLLAGSEAGELFF. DNA of the CDR3: TGTGCCAGCAGTTTATTGGCAGGGTCGGAGGCCGGGGAGCTGTTTTTT. Complete variable domain (other parts from reference TRBV28 and TRBJ2-2): DVKVTQSSRYLVKRTGEKVFLECVQDMDHENMFWYRQDPGLGLRLIYFSYDVKMKEKGDIPEGYSVSREKKERFSLILESASTNQTSMYLCASSLLAGSEAGELFFGEGSRLTVL.

This chain links TRBV4-1 with TRBJ2-2; D unclear. CDR1 MGHRA and CDR2 YSYEKL come from the germline V gene. V lost 4 bases, J lost 3 bases, and 12 bases lay in between. The CDR3 has 15 residues. CDR3 in amino acids: CASSLSAHDTGELFF. The CDR3, as DNA: TGCGCCAGCAGCCTTTCCGCGCACGACACCGGGGAGCTGTTTTTT.

This clonotype was found many times. The chain couples TRBV5-1 to TRBJ2-3; D call uncertain. The CDR3 runs to 14 residues. Trimming cost V 0 bases and J 0 bases, with 5 bases left between them. CDR1 and CDR2 (germline): SGHRS, YFSETQ. CDR3 residues: CASSLVGSTDTQYF. The CDR3 DNA sequence: TGCGCCAGCAGCTTGGTCGGGAGCACAGATACGCAGTATTTT.

J is TRBJ2-7 and V is TRBV12-3 or TRBV12-4; a weak D match, TRBD1 (6 bases). This CDR3 contains 14 residues. Trimming cost V 4 bases and J 7 bases, with 17 bases left between them. Written as DNA, the CDR3 is TGTGCCAGCAGTTCCGACAGGTGGCCTTATGAGCAGTACTTC. It translates to CASSSDRWPYEQYF.

This clonotype was picked up many times. The V call is TRBV7-9, the J call TRBJ2-3, with a possible D match to TRBD1 (5 bases). The V and J ends lost 5 bases and 3 bases respectively, with 15 bases between them. This CDR3 has 15 residues. The V gene's germline CDR1 is SEHNR and CDR2 FQNEAQ (reference sequence). The CDR3 nucleotides are TGTGCCAGCAGCGAACGGTCAGGGCTTACAGATACGCAGTATTTT. Protein sequence: CASSERSGLTDTQYF.

This clonotype was observed many times. This chain links TRBV6-2 or TRBV6-3 with TRBJ2-7, with D perhaps matching TRBD2 (5 bases). Between the trimmed V and J ends, which lost 4 bases and 0 bases, there was a span of 13 bases. The CDR3 loop spans 15 amino acids. The germline gives CDR1 MNHEY, CDR2 SVGEGT. CDR3 in DNA: TGTGCCAGCAGTTCCCGTATAGGAGGCTCCTACGAGCAGTACTTC. Translation: CASSSRIGGSYEQYF.

This chain connects TRBV29-1 to TRBJ1-1; TRBD1 matches 8 bases. The CDR3 is made up of 13 amino acids. CDR1 SQVTM and CDR2 ANQGSEA come from the germline V gene. V was pared by 1 base and J by 11 bases, with 9 bases of the junction left unmatched. The CDR3 DNA follows: TGCAGCGTTGAAGTGAGGACAGGGCAGGAGGCTTTCTTT. This gives the protein CSVEVRTGQEAFF. Full variable domain (missing parts from reference TRBV29-1 and TRBJ1-1): SAVISQKPSRDICQRGTSLTIQCQVDSQVTMMFWYRQQPGQSLTLIATANQGSEATYESGFVIDKFPISRPNLTFSTLTVSNMSPEDSSIYLCSVEVRTGQEAFFGQGTRLTVV.

By proportion, this clonotype is medium-sized (0.01 to 0.1%). The chain employs TRBV19 and TRBJ2-1; D ambiguous. The CDR3 contains 16 residues. Per germline, CDR1 LNHDA and CDR2 SQIVND (reference sequence). The V end was cut by 1 base, the J end by 7 bases, with 17 bases between. The CDR3 DNA follows: TGTGCCAGTAGTATAGGGTCCTCCCGAAGACTTAATGAGCAGTTCTTC. This gives the protein CASSIGSSRRLNEQFF.

This clonotype was seen ten or more times. The CDR3 spells CASSLDIGRNTGELFF. CDR3 in DNA: TGCGCCAGCAGCTTGGATATAGGCCGGAACACCGGGGAGCTGTTTTTT. The V call is TRBV5-1, the J call TRBJ2-2; D unclear. The germline gives CDR1 SGHRS, CDR2 YFSETQ. V was pared by 0 bases and J by 1 base, with 10 bases between. The CDR3 contains 16 residues.

This clonotype was observed a few times. The chain couples TRBV5-1 to TRBJ2-5; D is possibly TRBD2 (6 bases). Germline CDR1 and CDR2: SGHRS and YFSETQ. V was shortened by 4 bases and J by 2 bases, with 15 bases between the two germline ends. The CDR3 is 15 amino acids. CDR3 sequence: CASSQRNSGQETQYF. The CDR3 DNA reads as TGCGCCAGCAGCCAACGAAATAGCGGTCAAGAGACCCAGTACTTC.

This clonotype was counted many times. The chain is built from TRBV18 and TRBJ1-4; D unclear. Germline V CDR1 and CDR2: KGHSH, LQKENI. CDR3 size: 15 residues. The V and J ends lost 5 bases and 6 bases respectively, with 16 bases between them. In DNA form, the CDR3 reads TGTGCCAGCTCATCCTCACTGGGGAGAGATGAAAAACTGTTTTTT. This encodes CASSSSLGRDEKLFF.

This clonotype was picked up many times. The rearrangement joins TRBV10-3 to TRBJ1-5; a weak D match, TRBD1 (5 bases). The CDR3 consists of 15 residues. Trimming removed 0 bases from V and 3 bases from J, with 9 bases in between. Germline values: CDR1 ENHRY, CDR2 SYGVKD. The DNA for the CDR3 is TGTGCCATCAGTGAGTCGGGAGGGGACAATCAGCCCCAGCATTTT. It translates to CAISESGGDNQPQHF.

This clonotype appeared a few times. The chain recombines TRBV6-2 or TRBV6-3 with TRBJ2-5; TRBD1 matches 7 bases. The V gene's germline CDR1 is MNHEY and CDR2 SVGEGT. CDR3 length equals 15 residues. The junction had 7 bases not matched to a gene; V was cut back by 6 bases and J by 0 bases. CDR3 amino acids: CASSLRDSDQETQYF. DNA for the CDR3: TGTGCCAGCAGCCTGAGGGACAGTGACCAAGAGACCCAGTACTTC.

The chain employs TRBV27 and TRBJ2-7; a weak D match, TRBD1 (6 bases). CDR3 size: 14 residues. V was clipped by 6 bases and J by 5 bases, with 17 bases between them. Germline V CDR1 and CDR2: MNHEY, SMNVEV (reference sequence). This CDR3 reads CASSNNRAVHEQYF. Written as DNA, the CDR3 is TGTGCCAGCAGCAATAACAGGGCCGTCCACGAGCAGTACTTC.

This clonotype was observed once. A far larger clone lies a single base away; this is likely a read error. This chain joins TRBV6-1 and TRBJ1-2; D perhaps matches TRBD1 (5 bases). Germline V gives CDR1 MNHNS, CDR2 SASEGT. CDR3 length equals 14 residues. V was shortened by 7 bases and J by 8 bases, with 20 bases between the two germline ends. This chain's CDR3 is CASNLQEDIGGYTF. The CDR3 DNA follows: TGTGCCAGCAACCTACAGGAGGACATTGGCGGCTACACCTTC.

This sequence joins TRBV28 and TRBJ2-1; 9 nucleotides agree with TRBD2. This CDR3 is built from 15 residues. Losses at the gene ends were 7 bases for V and 7 bases for J; bases not matched to a gene: 11. Germline V lookup: CDR1 MDHEN, CDR2 SYDVKM. The chain's CDR3 is CASIKGELAGNEQFF. DNA of the CDR3: TGTGCCAGCATCAAGGGAGAGCTAGCGGGAAATGAGCAGTTCTTC.

This clonotype has ten or more counts. V gene TRBV2 combines with J gene TRBJ1-5; D is possibly TRBD1 (6 bases). The CDR3 extends over 14 amino acids. Per germline, CDR1 SNHLY and CDR2 FYNNEI. V lost 5 bases to trimming and J lost 2 bases, with 10 bases between them. CDR3 DNA: TGTGCCAGCAGTCCCGGGGGGCGCAATCAGCCCCAGCATTTT. Its protein product is CASSPGGRNQPQHF.

This clonotype occurred many times. The chain couples TRBV11-2 to TRBJ1-2; 7 bases map to TRBD1. The CDR3 totals 14 residues. J gave up 5 bases and V 5 bases, and 8 bases lay outside the gene matches. Germline V lookup: CDR1 SGHAT, CDR2 FQNNGV. The CDR3 sequence is CASSAPGTEYGYTF. The CDR3 nucleotides read TGTGCCAGCAGCGCACCCGGGACAGAGTATGGCTACACCTTC. Looking up the rest from reference TRBV11-2 and TRBJ1-2 gives the full variable domain: EAGVAQSPRYKIIEKRQSVAFWCNPISGHATLYWYQQILGQGPKLLIQFQNNGVVDDSQLPKDRFSAERLKGVDSTLKIQPAKLEDSAVYLCASSAPGTEYGYTFGSGTRLTVV.

This clonotype was seen at least ten times. V usage is TRBV11-2 and J usage is TRBJ2-3; TRBD2 agrees at 9 bases. The J segment lost 4 bases and the V segment lost 5 bases, leaving 7 bases of the junction unmatched. Germline V CDR1 and CDR2: SGHAT, FQNNGV. The length of the CDR3 is 15 residues. Here the CDR3 reads CASSGGGGVSDTQYF. DNA of the CDR3: TGTGCCAGCAGCGGGGGCGGGGGGGTCTCAGATACGCAGTATTTT.

In its sample, this clonotype was seen many times. The chain has TRBV3-1 and TRBJ1-1, with D possibly TRBD1 on 6 matching bases. The V gene's germline CDR1 is LGHDT and CDR2 YNNKEL (reference sequence). Trimming took 8 bases from V and 5 from J, leaving 12 bases between them. The length of the CDR3 is 12 residues. DNA for the CDR3: TGTGCCAGCCACAGGGAAGGGACTGAAGCTTTCTTT. Translating it yields CASHREGTEAFF.

For this clonotype: Only one base separates this from a far larger clonotype, so it likely reflects a read error. The V and J genes are TRBV5-3 and TRBJ2-3; TRBD2 aligns across 11 bases. TRBV5-3 is flagged as an ORF with uncertain function. The CDR3 consists of 15 residues. Unmatched junction bases numbered 7, after V lost 8 bases and J lost 2 bases. The CDR3 protein is CASRRGLADTDTQYF. The CDR3 bases are TGTGCCAGCAGACGGGGACTAGCGGACACAGATACGCAGTATTTT.

The sample holds many counts of this clonotype. The V call is TRBV2, the J call TRBJ2-5; 8 positions match TRBD2. In germline, CDR1 is SNHLY, CDR2 FYNNEI. V lost 4 bases and J lost 5; bases outside the gene matches: 9. The CDR3 spans 15 residues. The CDR3, as DNA: TGTGCCAGCAGTGTCTGGACTAGCACCGCTGAGACCCAGTACTTC. Translated, it gives CASSVWTSTAETQYF.